This T cell receptor (beta chain) was retrieved from a study of shared clonotypes between healthy human individuals. Study findings and constraints: With a handful of donors compared, around 5% of naive CD4 clonotypes were shared. Relative to clonotypes present in all four donors, those not shared had lower generation probabilities. Limited genetic and exposure-history diversity came from having few donors.

Using immunoSEQ multiplex PCR, the repertoire was profiled, and TCRdb retains in-frame clones only, with some absent. Here the sample spans roughly 1 million clones, about 75% being singletons. J lost 3 bases, V lost 3 bases, and 8 bases had no gene match. There are 16 residues in the CDR3. The germline gives CDR1 KGHSH, CDR2 LQKENI. Donors, healthy HIV-negative adults, lacked recent acute infections or vaccinations. Concerning this clone itself: Its antigen is not identified.

The chain is built from TRBV18 and TRBJ2-1, with TRBD2 matching over 7 bases. This TCR was recovered from a man between 18 and 29 years old in good health. Sequencing was carried out using memory CD4+ T cells sorted from blood. Regarding subset: CD45RA-negative fraction. The CDR3 protein is CASSPATSSFYNEQFF. The CDR3 region has the DNA TGTGCCAGCTCACCGGCGACTAGCAGCTTCTACAATGAGCAGTTCTTC.